What follows is one T cell receptor (beta chain) and its context. The source of the sample is a study of preoperative IRX-2 immunotherapy in early breast cancer. Produced via immunoSEQ multiplex PCR; TCRdb's table is partial and in-frame only. Of 60,000 or so clones detected, roughly 94% appear once; the ten largest clones hold under 2%. Treatment of the sample: preoperative locoregional IRX-2 cytokine immunotherapy. There are 16 residues in the CDR3. Per germline, CDR1 MNHEY and CDR2 SMNVEV (reference sequence). The V gene lost 8 bases and the J gene lost 2 bases, with 18 bases spanning the gap. This TCR was sampled from a human donor with breast cancer. The chain links TRBV27 to TRBJ1-4; no clear D gene. The specimen was obtained from a patient treated with IRX-2 immunotherapy. The CDR3 loop is CASGSVGADTNEKLFF. In nucleotides, the CDR3 is TGTGCCAGCGGGTCCGTCGGAGCAGACACTAATGAAAAACTGTTTTTT.